The present T cell receptor (beta chain) was sequenced within a study of T cells in Graves' hyperthyroidism and ophthalmopathy (dated by TCRdb to the late 2010s). With respect to the entire study: Peripheral blood was sampled at the time of initial diagnosis, prior to any treatment. To identify TCR V-J signatures that set the groups apart, the researchers used a discovery cohort of more than 95 patients, made up of approximately 43 with Graves' ophthalmopathy and about 59 with stable Graves' hyperthyroidism. An independent validation cohort of under 20 hyperthyroidism patients and about 15 patients who later progressed to ophthalmopathy tested prospective prediction of ophthalmopathy. The 75 to 100 discovery patients were randomly divided into training and test sets at a 7:3 ratio. In addition, the study compared T-cell repertoires in thyroid tissue and in blood from roughly six Graves' hyperthyroidism patients. Once sampling was done, hyperthyroidism patients were given methimazole at a starting dose of 30 mg daily, whereas ophthalmopathy patients were given high-dose intravenous methylprednisolone. The paper describes TCR Vbeta CDR3 sequencing of about 140 peripheral blood samples, made up of 43 ophthalmopathy patients, approximately 76 hyperthyroidism patients and approximately 17 progressor patients. General conclusions and limits of the study: Ophthalmopathy was separated from stable hyperthyroidism by a 13 V-J signature model, with about 88% sensitivity and roughly 81% specificity obtained in cross-validation and 80%/75% obtained in testing. In validation, the model predicted progression to ophthalmopathy a median of roughly 6.5 months before onset, with about 64% sensitivity and just under 75% specificity. No statistical method was used to fix the sample size in advance, and group allocation was not hidden from the investigators. Blood samples also contained most of the expanded thyroid clonotypes (frequency above 0.001), which suggests that blood repertoires may reflect thyroid immune responses.

The TCR beta CDR3 regions were amplified from the RNA transcripts. The first round of RT-PCR for the TCR CDR3 was performed with the HTBI primer set and the Qiagen OneStep RT-PCR kit. Libraries were constructed in a second round of multiplex PCR, after which size selection and purification were carried out. Paired-end sequencing of the libraries was performed with 100 bp reads on an Illumina HiSeq2000. In the paper's pipeline: SOAPnuke was used to process the raw data, removing reads that contained adapters or uncalled bases, had a mean Phred below 15, or lacked an exact match to the constant primer or identifier. COPE v1.2.5 was used to merge high-quality paired reads, and clonotypes were defined as unique nucleotide sequences. MiTCR v1.1 was used to align the clonotypes against IMGT TRBV, TRBD and TRBJ reference segments. The analysis included only V-J combinations with a frequency above 0.0001, which together covered 98% to 99.2% of the repertoires. A TCS score was defined as the ratio of F50 (clonal expansion) to E x V (chaos), with BLOSUM62-based TCRdist applied between CDR3 peptides within each V-J. Welch's t-statistics and random forest reduced several hundred V-J features to 13, which were used in a naive Bayes classifier (R e1071). TCRdb reran the public reads through fastp at Q25 and MiXCR, keeping productive beta chains. When rows share a CDR3 protein, they turn into one entry using the most common DNA and genes. The V and J calls follow TCRdb's processing rather than the paper's. In this sample the table shows about 400,000 distinct CDR3 sequences, about 14% of which occur a single time. The ten largest account for approximately 13% of the sample.

Moderately to severely active disease, a Clinical Activity Score of at least 3, a NOSPECS grade of at least 4, and a duration under 3 months were present in ophthalmopathy patients. Any patient with an uncontrolled infection, another autoimmune disease, pregnancy or lactation was excluded. Diagnoses were based on clinical symptoms, serum thyroxine and TRAb, thyroid ultrasound and orbital computed tomography. Ficoll-Paque density gradient centrifugation was used to isolate PBMCs from about 9.4 ml of fresh peripheral blood. Trizol reagent was used to extract total RNA, and RNA quality was then checked on an Agilent 2100 Bioanalyzer. Worth noting for this clonotype: What this receptor recognizes is not known. No much larger clone exists at a distance of one base, and base qualities are not known.

V trim: 10 bases; J trim: 6 bases; unmatched bases: 10. Taken from the germline V gene, the CDR1 and CDR2 loops are WSHSY and SAAADI. The CDR3 starts with the cysteine, ends with the phenylalanine, and has 15 residues. CDR3 DNA only is kept here, 45 bases in frame from base 1. The V gene is TRBV10-2 and the J gene is TRBJ2-1; 12 central bases correspond to TRBD2. The TCR comes from a man younger than 35 with Graves' ophthalmopathy. What was sequenced was blood. The CDR3: CAILLAGGRPNEQFF. At the DNA level, the sequence is TGCGCCATCCTCCTAGCGGGGGGGCGACCCAATGAGCAGTTCTTC.